Listed below are T cell receptor beta chains from one sample, sequenced in a study of shared clonotypes between healthy human individuals. Clones were read by immunoSEQ multiplex PCR, and TCRdb kept only the in-frame ones, dropping some. Of around 240,000 clones in the sample, 65% were seen once. The specimen was memory CD4+ T cells sorted from blood. These receptors came from a man in his thirties or forties in good health. Each CDR3 is given with its conserved first and last residue. D genes are given only for firm matches. The size entry is marked missing in some rows and otherwise reads once, few, many or a size class.

D	V	size	CDR3
NA	TRBV28	NA	CASSFGGQTQYF
NA	TRBV19	few	CASSKGEAWYAGELFF
TRBD1	TRBV28	NA	CASSFLKLDRGSTEAFF
NA	TRBV10-2	NA	CASSARLTNTEAFF
NA	TRBV4-1	NA	CASSPSPRGSYNEQFF
TRBD2	TRBV5-4	NA	CASSSGTSGPSYEQYF
TRBD1	TRBV10-3	NA	CAISGGQASYEQYF
TRBD1	TRBV28	NA	CASSLPDRDGDTQYF
TRBD1	TRBV19	NA	CASSAIRQGSYEQYF
NA	TRBV5-1	few	CASSVDASTYEQYF
TRBD2	TRBV7-9	NA	CAIWTSGTYEQYF
TRBD2	TRBV6-5	many	CASSTQPGLENEQFF
NA	TRBV29-1	NA	CSVVGLTISGETPQKDTDTQYF
NA	TRBV9	NA	CASSVAVSSADSYEQYF
TRBD1	TRBV19	NA	CASSRDRGYNEQFF
NA	TRBV11-3	few	CASSLVAVNTGELFF